This T cell receptor beta chain was sequenced for a study of yellow fever vaccine responses in identical twins (dated by TCRdb to the late 2010s). In terms of the full investigation: In the study, vaccine-responding T cell clones were precisely tracked in identical twins. The study at large found these results: The authors reported that the T cell response to vaccination in identical twins appeared partly convergent and partly personalized.

To note about this clonotype: Its antigen has not been determined. Base quality data are lacking; no much larger clone is found one base away.

To prepare the library, RT-PCR was applied. The listed sequencing device is Illumina HiSeq 2500. TCRdb reran the public reads through fastp at Q25 and MiXCR, keeping productive beta chains. Merged by CDR3 protein, the rows form single entries marked with the most common genes and DNA. The sample yields roughly 5,400 distinct CDR3 sequences; more than 80% were counted once. Of the sample, less than 3.5% falls within the top ten clones. The CDR3 has 13 amino acids, counting the end cysteine and phenylalanine. Only the CDR3 portion is preserved as DNA: 39 bases, with reading frame beginning at the first base. CDR1 is given as SGHAT and CDR2 as FQNNGV, both from the germline V gene. V was cut back by 1 base and J by 7 bases, leaving a gap of 10 bases between them.

The sequence links TRBV11-2 to TRBJ1-2; TRBD1 is a weak D gene call, 5 bases matching. This TCR was sampled from a woman younger than 35 who received the yellow fever vaccine. Donor details come from another sample of the same person, matched by shared clones. Sequences were derived from T cells from blood (PBMCs), unsorted or a sorted subset (not recorded which), sampled before or after yellow fever vaccination (not recorded which). The DNA is as follows: TGTGCCAGCAGCTTAGTCCTTCAGGGTGGCTACACCTTC. It specifies CASSLVLQGGYTF.